The 27 T cell receptor beta chains given below trace back to one sample, sequenced in a study of early T cells in non-severe SARS-CoV-2 infection. TCRdb itself ran the 5' RACE reads through MiXCR, one entry per CDR3 protein. The repertoire holds 25,000 to 30,000 distinct CDR3 sequences, with approximately 4% as singletons. The sample taken for sequencing was whole blood. These receptors were collected from an adult who was a healthcare worker with PCR-confirmed SARS-CoV-2 infection or an uninfected control (not recorded which).

The sample holds many counts of this clonotype. V usage is TRBV28 and J usage is TRBJ1-1; weak D call: TRBD1 (6 bases). Germline V gene sequence: CDR1 MDHEN, CDR2 SYDVKM. V shed 6 bases and J shed 6 bases, with 14 bases lying between them. This CDR3 has 13 residues. DNA for the CDR3: TGTGCCAGCAGCCGGGAGGGGGTCGCTGAAGCTTTCTTT. Its translation is CASSREGVAEAFF.

Many counts were recorded for this clonotype. The V and J genes are TRBV7-9 and TRBJ2-3; 9 bases agree with TRBD2. V shed 2 bases and J 6 bases; nucleotides not matched to a gene: 3. CDR3 length: 14 amino acids. Germline V lookup: CDR1 SEHNR, CDR2 FQNEAQ (reference sequence). The CDR3 spells CASSLRLAGDTQYF. The CDR3 DNA follows: TGTGCCAGCAGCTTACGGCTAGCGGGGGATACGCAGTATTTT.

This clonotype was counted many times. The DNA of the CDR3 is TGTGCCAGTAGTATAGGTGTCAGGGTGGTGGATGAGCAGTTCTTC. It translates to CASSIGVRVVDEQFF. The chain couples TRBV19 to TRBJ2-1; weak D call: TRBD1 (5 bases). Germline CDR1 and CDR2: LNHDA and SQIVND (reference sequence). V was trimmed by 1 base and J by 8 bases, leaving 15 bases between them. The CDR3 runs 15 residues.

This clonotype was counted at least ten times. V usage is TRBV6-5 and J usage is TRBJ2-6; possibly TRBD1 for D (6 bases). The CDR3 covers 21 residues. Germline CDR1 reads MNHEY; CDR2 reads SVGAGI. The V end was cut by 2 bases, the J end by 5 bases, with 28 bases between. The CDR3 sequence: CASSYRSTPTGMGARANVLTF. The CDR3 coding sequence is TGTGCCAGCAGTTACCGGTCCACACCTACAGGGATGGGAGCTCGGGCCAACGTCCTGACTTTC.

This clonotype was seen many times. The rearrangement links TRBV9 to TRBJ2-1; D is ambiguous. Germline V gives CDR1 SGDLS, CDR2 YYNGEE. The CDR3 totals 12 residues. V shed 4 bases and J shed 9 bases, with 11 bases lying between them. In nucleotides, the CDR3 is TGTGCCAGCAGCCTAGGCGAAGGTGAGCAGTTCTTC. Encoded protein: CASSLGEGEQFF.

This clonotype was counted many times. The gene calls are TRBV28 and TRBJ2-3; tentative D call: TRBD2 (6 bases). V lost 3 bases, J lost 4 bases, and 11 bases lay in between. Germline V lookup: CDR1 MDHEN, CDR2 SYDVKM. CDR3 length: 14 amino acids. The CDR3 here is CASSFGGMADTQYF. The DNA for the CDR3 is TGTGCCAGCAGTTTCGGGGGAATGGCAGATACGCAGTATTTT.

This clonotype was recorded at least ten times. The rearrangement uses TRBV18 and TRBJ1-5; D remains unclear. Trimming stripped 4 bases from V and 3 bases from J, with 7 bases between. Germline assignment: CDR1 KGHSH and CDR2 LQKENI. The CDR3 loop spans 13 amino acids. The CDR3 loop is CASSQSANQPQHF. CDR3 bases: TGTGCCAGCTCACAATCTGCCAATCAGCCCCAGCATTTT. Filled out from reference TRBV18 and TRBJ1-5, the complete variable domain reads NAGVMQNPRHLVRRRGQEARLRCSPMKGHSHVYWYRQLPEEGLKFMVYLQKENIIDESGMPKERFSAEFPKEGPSILRIQQVVRGDSAAYFCASSQSANQPQHFGDGTRLSIL.

The V and J genes are TRBV11-2 and TRBJ2-7; no clear D. The CDR3 spans 11 residues. The V end was cut by 5 bases, the J end by 1 base, with 3 bases between. The germline gives CDR1 SGHAT, CDR2 FQNNGV. CDR3 coding DNA: TGTGCCAGCAGCCGGTCCTACGAGCAGTACTTC. It codes for CASSRSYEQYF. The full variable domain, its missing parts supplied by reference TRBV11-2 and TRBJ2-7, is EAGVAQSPRYKIIEKRQSVAFWCNPISGHATLYWYQQILGQGPKLLIQFQNNGVVDDSQLPKDRFSAERLKGVDSTLKIQPAKLEDSAVYLCASSRSYEQYFGPGTRLTVT.

This clonotype was seen at least ten times. This chain connects TRBV5-1 to TRBJ2-7; TRBD2 agrees at 11 bases. Germline CDR1 is SGHRS and CDR2 is YFSETQ. V lost 2 bases to trimming and J lost 7 bases; unmatched junction nucleotides: 8. This CDR3 region has 15 residues. CDR3 loop: CASSFVAGGPGEQYF. In DNA, the CDR3 is TGCGCCAGCAGCTTTGTAGCGGGAGGGCCTGGAGAGCAGTACTTC.

This clonotype came up many times. The chain uses TRBV4-3 and TRBJ2-1; 9 bases align to TRBD2. The CDR3 spans 15 residues. Germline V lookup: CDR1 LGHNA, CDR2 YSLEER. Germline trimming cut 1 base from V and 5 bases from J; bases unmatched to any gene: 3. The DNA of the CDR3 is TGCGCCAGCAGCCAAGGACTAGCGGTTAACAATGAGCAGTTCTTC. As protein: CASSQGLAVNNEQFF.

This clonotype showed up many times. The chain combines TRBV29-1 with TRBJ1-1; D gene uncertain. Trimming took off 3 bases at V and 1 base at J, with 9 bases between the two ends. CDR3 length: 13 amino acids. From germline, CDR1 is SQVTM and CDR2 ANQGSEA. The CDR3 nucleotides are TGCAGCGTTGACAGAGCAGGGAACACTGAAGCTTTCTTT. It yields the protein CSVDRAGNTEAFF.

The sample holds many counts of this clonotype. This sequence joins TRBV25-1 and TRBJ2-6; no definite D call. CDR3 length: 11 amino acids. Per germline, CDR1 MGHDK and CDR2 SYGVNS. V shed 8 bases and J shed 12 bases, with 11 bases lying between them. CDR3 in amino acids: CASGYGRVLTF. The CDR3 bases are TGTGCCAGCGGGTACGGGCGCGTCCTGACTTTC.

This clonotype was detected ten times or more. The chain couples TRBV7-2 to TRBJ2-3; 8 bases map to TRBD2. The trim removed 5 bases at V and 2 bases at J, leaving 9 bases unmatched. The CDR3 is 16 residues long. Germline values: CDR1 SGHTA, CDR2 FQGNSA. CDR3 residues: CASSGEGSGTTDTQYF. Here the CDR3 DNA reads TGTGCCAGCAGCGGCGAGGGTAGCGGGACCACAGATACGCAGTATTTT.

This clonotype was recorded many times. The chain has TRBV6-6 and TRBJ2-7, with D perhaps matching TRBD1 (6 bases). Germline V gene data show CDR1 as MNHNY and CDR2 as SVGAGI (reference sequence). The CDR3 has 16 residues. Trimming took 6 bases from V and 2 from J, leaving 20 bases between them. The CDR3 sequence is CASSPTMPGTTYEQYF. The CDR3 DNA follows: TGTGCCAGCAGCCCCACTATGCCCGGGACAACCTACGAGCAGTACTTC.

This clonotype came up many times. The chain employs TRBV6-1 and TRBJ2-1, with 13 nucleotides matching TRBD2. The CDR3 is 16 residues long. Germline loops: CDR1 MNHNS, CDR2 SASEGT. J lost 9 bases, V lost 3 bases, and 8 bases had no gene match. The CDR3 coding sequence is TGTGCCAGCAGTGATCCACTAGCGGGAGGGCCTGGTGAGCAGTTCTTC. Translated, it gives CASSDPLAGGPGEQFF.

Concerning this clonotype: One base away lies a much larger clone, so this may be a sequencing read error. The rearrangement joins TRBV10-3 to TRBJ2-5; 7 nucleotides align to TRBD2. The CDR3 runs 15 residues. Germline values: CDR1 ENHRY, CDR2 SYGVKD. This CDR3 reads CAINPGGGPQETQHF. The DNA for the CDR3 is TGTGCCATCAACCCCGGGGGAGGGCCTCAAGAGACCCAGCACTTC.

This clonotype was observed many times. V is TRBV6-5 and J is TRBJ2-7; a weak D match, TRBD2 (6 bases). CDR1 MNHEY and CDR2 SVGAGI come from the germline V gene. The ends were cut back, 6 bases at V and 4 bases at J, with 10 bases in the middle. The CDR3 is made up of 12 amino acids. The CDR3 DNA is TGTGCCAGCAGCCGGGGGAAGTACGAGCAGTACTTC. Residues: CASSRGKYEQYF.

This clonotype was detected many times. This chain's CDR3 is CASSMSRAYGYTF. As DNA, the CDR3 is TGTGCCAGTAGTATGTCCAGGGCGTATGGCTACACCTTC. This chain links TRBV19 with TRBJ1-2; possible D gene TRBD1, 5 bases. This CDR3 comprises 13 residues. V lost 3 bases and J 5 bases, leaving 10 bases between the germline ends. Per germline, CDR1 LNHDA and CDR2 SQIVND (reference sequence).

This clonotype was seen only once. This rearrangement joins TRBV5-5 to TRBJ2-5, with TRBD1 matching 7 bases. With V trimmed by 4 bases and J by 6 bases, 6 bases remained unmatched. CDR1 and CDR2 (germline): SGHKS, YYEKEE (reference sequence). The CDR3 is 13 amino acids. CDR3 protein: CASSGDSQKTQYF. As DNA, the CDR3 is TGTGCCAGCAGCGGGGACAGTCAAAAGACCCAGTACTTC.

A few counts support this clonotype. This rearrangement joins TRBV20-1 to TRBJ2-6; 12 nucleotides align to TRBD1. Unmatched junction bases numbered 13, after V lost 6 bases and J lost 4 bases. Germline V gene sequence: CDR1 DFQATT, CDR2 SNEGSKA (reference sequence). The CDR3 contains 18 residues. DNA of the CDR3: TGCAGTGCACCCTGGGACAGGGGGCGATTGACGGGGGCCAACGTCCTGACTTTC. It is translated as CSAPWDRGRLTGANVLTF.

This clonotype has ten or more counts. This chain connects TRBV29-1 to TRBJ1-1, with a tentative D call TRBD1 (6 bases). Deletions cut 7 bases from V and 1 base from J, with 10 bases between. Germline assignment: CDR1 SQVTM and CDR2 ANQGSEA. The CDR3 totals 12 residues. CDR3 in amino acids: CSAGTQNTEAFF. The CDR3 bases are TGCAGCGCCGGGACACAGAACACTGAAGCTTTCTTT. The full variable domain, its missing parts supplied by reference TRBV29-1 and TRBJ1-1, is SAVISQKPSRDICQRGTSLTIQCQVDSQVTMMFWYRQQPGQSLTLIATANQGSEATYESGFVIDKFPISRPNLTFSTLTVSNMSPEDSSIYLCSAGTQNTEAFFGQGTRLTVV.

Many counts were recorded for this clonotype. The CDR3: CASSKGTVGNIQYF. CDR3 nucleotides: TGTGCCAGCAGTAAAGGGACAGTAGGAAACATTCAGTACTTC. This chain joins TRBV28 and TRBJ2-4, with 7 nucleotides matching TRBD1. V dropped 5 bases and J dropped 6; count of bases not matched to a gene: 7. This CDR3 comprises 14 residues. Germline CDR1 MDHEN, CDR2 SYDVKM. Using reference TRBV28 and TRBJ2-4 for the parts outside the CDR3, the full variable domain is DVKVTQSSRYLVKRTGEKVFLECVQDMDHENMFWYRQDPGLGLRLIYFSYDVKMKEKGDIPEGYSVSREKKERFSLILESASTNQTSMYLCASSKGTVGNIQYFGAGTRLSVL.

This clonotype was counted many times. This chain joins TRBV4-1 and TRBJ2-1; D not certain. V was cut by 1 base and J by 0 bases, with 13 bases left in between. Germline V gene lookup returns CDR1 MGHRA and CDR2 YSYEKL. This CDR3 has 17 amino acids. The CDR3 is CASSQVDMGFSYNEQFF. The CDR3 DNA reads as TGCGCCAGCAGCCAAGTGGATATGGGCTTCTCCTACAATGAGCAGTTCTTC.

This clonotype was observed many times. This chain uses TRBV5-1 with TRBJ2-7; D not certain. V was clipped by 5 bases and J by 0 bases, with 12 bases between them. This CDR3 has 14 residues. CDR1 is SGHRS and CDR2 is YFSETQ in the germline V gene. CDR3 sequence (DNA): TGCGCCAGCAGTAGGGATAGTCACTCCTACGAGCAGTACTTC. It encodes CASSRDSHSYEQYF.

This clonotype was detected only a few times. V usage is TRBV10-3 and J usage is TRBJ2-5; D not resolved. V was cut by 6 bases and J by 1 base, with 15 bases left in between. Germline lookup yields CDR1 ENHRY and CDR2 SYGVKD. This CDR3 is built from 15 residues. Written as DNA, the CDR3 is TGTGCCATCAGCTCGACTGGGGATGGCCAAGAGACCCAGTACTTC. Amino acids: CAISSTGDGQETQYF.

This clonotype was counted ten times or more. The chain carries TRBV5-1 and TRBJ2-2, with D possibly TRBD2 on 6 matching bases. CDR3 length equals 15 residues. Germline values: CDR1 SGHRS, CDR2 YFSETQ. V lost 4 bases and J lost 0, with 10 bases in between. CDR3 protein: CASSPGTSNTGELFF. The DNA of the CDR3 is TGCGCCAGCAGCCCCGGGACTTCGAACACCGGGGAGCTGTTTTTT. The full variable domain, rest sourced from reference TRBV5-1 and TRBJ2-2, is KAGVTQTPRYLIKTRGQQVTLSCSPISGHRSVSWYQQTPGQGLQFLFEYFSETQRNKGNFPGRFSGRQFSNSRSEMNVSTLELGDSALYLCASSPGTSNTGELFFGEGSRLTVL.

The gene calls are TRBV6-2 or TRBV6-3 and TRBJ2-5, with unresolved D. CDR1 is MNHEY and CDR2 is SVGEGT in the germline V gene. This CDR3 contains 12 residues. V lost 5 bases and J lost 5, with 9 bases in between. The CDR3 region is CASSGSVETQYF. The CDR3 DNA reads TGTGCCAGCAGTGGGTCAGTTGAGACCCAGTACTTC.